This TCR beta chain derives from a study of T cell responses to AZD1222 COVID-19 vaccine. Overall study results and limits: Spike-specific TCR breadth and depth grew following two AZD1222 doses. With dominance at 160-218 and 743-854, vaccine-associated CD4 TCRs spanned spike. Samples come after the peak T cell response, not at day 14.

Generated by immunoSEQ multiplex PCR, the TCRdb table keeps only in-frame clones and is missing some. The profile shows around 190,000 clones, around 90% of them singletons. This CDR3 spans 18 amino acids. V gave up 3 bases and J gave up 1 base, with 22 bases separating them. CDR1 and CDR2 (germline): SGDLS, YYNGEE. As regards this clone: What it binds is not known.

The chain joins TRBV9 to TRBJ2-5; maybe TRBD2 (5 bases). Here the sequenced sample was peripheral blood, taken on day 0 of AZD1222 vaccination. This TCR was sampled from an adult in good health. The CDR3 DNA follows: TGTGCCAGCAGCGCTTACTACGGTCCGGTGACTATCCAAGAGACCCAGTACTTC. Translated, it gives CASSAYYGPVTIQETQYF.